These T cell receptor beta chains were read from a single sample in a study of shared T cell receptors in the human thymus. TCRdb keeps only in-frame clones here, not all; method: immunoSEQ multiplex PCR. The sample contains 550,000 to 800,000 clones, 70% to 90% of which appear only once. This sample also appeared in a second study, on human thymus T cells.

The specimen sequenced was thymocytes. The receptors stem from a girl under two years old with a congenital heart defect. Each CDR3 is given with its conserved first and last residue. The order of the fields is J gene, clone size, D gene, V gene, CDR3 protein, CDR3 DNA. The D gene is left open where the match is weak. Only part of the rows carry a size: once, few, many, or a class if the clone is expanded.

TRBJ2-2,-,-,TRBV7-2,CASSFTTYTGELFF,TGTGCCAGCAGCTTTACAACCTACACCGGGGAGCTGTTTTTT
TRBJ1-4,-,-,TRBV7-6,CASSHTVSSNEKLFF,TGTGCCAGCAGTCATACAGTTTCGTCTAATGAAAAACTGTTTTTT
TRBJ2-1,-,-,TRBV7-2,CASSLRGGGLVTSPYEQFF,TGTGCCAGCAGCTTAAGGGGGGGAGGGTTGGTGACTAGCCCGTATGAGCAGTTCTTC
TRBJ2-2,few,TRBD1,TRBV5-4,CASSFDRDTGELFF,TGTGCCAGCAGCTTTGACAGGGACACCGGGGAGCTGTTTTTT
TRBJ2-2,-,-,TRBV7-8,CASSLSIVGGGELFF,TGTGCCAGCAGCTTATCTATTGTGGGGGGTGGGGAGCTGTTTTTT
TRBJ2-7,-,TRBD2,TRBV30,CAWSAFAGGRIYEQYF,TGTGCCTGGAGCGCCTTCGCGGGGGGGCGGATCTACGAGCAGTACTTC
TRBJ2-7,-,-,TRBV15,CATSRGKTESYEQYF,TGTGCCACCAGCAGAGGAAAGACAGAAAGCTACGAGCAGTACTTC
TRBJ2-7,-,TRBD2,TRBV5-4,CASSLNRRLAGGPNEQYF,TGTGCCAGCAGCTTAAACCGTCGTCTAGCGGGGGGGCCCAACGAGCAGTACTTC
TRBJ1-4,-,-,TRBV10-3,CAISEFRGNEKLFF,TGTGCCATCAGTGAGTTCAGGGGTAATGAAAAACTGTTTTTT
TRBJ1-5,-,-,TRBV9,CASSVARSGQPQHF,TGTGCCAGCAGCGTAGCAAGGTCGGGTCAGCCCCAGCATTTT
TRBJ1-2,-,-,TRBV9,CASSVRNYGYTF,TGTGCCAGCAGCGTGAGGAACTATGGCTACACCTTC
TRBJ1-3,-,-,TRBV19,CASSIAFGGGNTIYF,TGTGCCAGTAGTATTGCATTCGGAGGGGGAAACACCATATATTTT
TRBJ1-6,-,-,TRBV5-4,CASSLGGPGESPLHF,TGTGCCAGCAGCTTGGGGGGTCCCGGGGAATCACCCCTCCACTTT
TRBJ2-3,-,TRBD2,TRBV5-4,CASSHTSGGRTDTQYF,TGTGCCAGCAGCCATACTAGCGGGGGCCGCACAGATACGCAGTATTTT
TRBJ1-2,-,-,TRBV5-1,CASSLGLIHGYTF,TGCGCCAGCAGCTTAGGACTGATCCATGGCTACACCTTC
TRBJ2-1,once,TRBD2,TRBV6-4,CASRASGKSYNEQFF,TGTGCCAGCAGAGCTAGCGGTAAAAGCTACAATGAGCAGTTCTTC
TRBJ1-1,-,-,TRBV9,CASTPSDSGQNTEAFF,TGTGCCAGCACCCCGTCCGACTCGGGACAAAACACTGAAGCTTTCTTT
TRBJ2-5,few,TRBD2,TRBV4-2,CASSRRGGGETQYF,TGTGCCAGCAGCCGTCGGGGGGGCGGAGAGACCCAGTACTTC
TRBJ2-3,-,TRBD1,TRBV27,CASSLMGQKFTDTQYF,TGTGCCAGCAGTTTGATGGGACAGAAGTTCACAGATACGCAGTATTTT
TRBJ2-3,once,TRBD1,TRBV9,CASSATTGGKRTDTQYF,TGTGCCAGCAGCGCCACGACAGGGGGCAAACGCACAGATACGCAGTATTTT
TRBJ1-5,-,-,TRBV6-1,CASSEKDGQGQPQHF,TGTGCCAGCAGTGAAAAGGACGGTCAGGGTCAGCCCCAGCATTTT
TRBJ1-1,few,-,TRBV7-9,CASRTLSPGNEGEAFF,TGTGCCAGCAGAACCCTTTCTCCGGGGAACGAGGGTGAAGCTTTCTTT
TRBJ2-1,few,-,TRBV5-1,CASSLGGTRQFF,TGCGCCAGCAGCTTGGGAGGGACTCGACAGTTCTTC
TRBJ2-5,-,TRBD1,TRBV28,CASTGTGYQETQYF,TGTGCCAGCACAGGGACAGGATACCAAGAGACCCAGTACTTC
TRBJ2-3,-,-,TRBV20-1,CSSGLDTQYF,TGCAGTTCCGGTCTAGATACGCAGTATTTT
TRBJ1-1,few,TRBD1,TRBV10-2,CASSSMGQENTEAFF,TGCGCCAGCAGTTCCATGGGACAGGAGAACACTGAAGCTTTCTTT
TRBJ1-2,-,-,TRBV5-1,CASSLVSLHRGGYGYTF,TGCGCCAGCAGCTTGGTTAGTTTGCATCGGGGGGGATATGGCTACACCTTC
TRBJ1-2,once,TRBD1,TRBV11-2,CASSHRGRGHLEGYTF,TGTGCCAGCAGCCACAGGGGGCGCGGACACCTCGAAGGCTACACCTTC
TRBJ1-2,-,-,TRBV28,CASSFWAGNYGYTF,TGTGCCAGCAGTTTTTGGGCGGGGAACTATGGCTACACCTTC
TRBJ2-1,-,-,TRBV9,CASSDEGSYNEQFF,TGTGCCAGCAGCGACGAGGGCTCCTACAATGAGCAGTTCTTC
TRBJ1-4,-,TRBD1,TRBV5-1,CASSGDRGQNLVF,TGCGCCAGCAGCGGAGACAGGGGTCAAAACTTGGTTTTT
TRBJ1-6,-,-,TRBV7-6,CASSLRLQGGNSYNSPLHF,TGTGCCAGCAGCTTACGTTTGCAGGGAGGAAACTCCTATAATTCACCCCTCCACTTT
TRBJ2-3,-,TRBD2,TRBV2,CASETTSGSTDTQYF,TGTGCCAGTGAAACGACTAGCGGTAGCACAGATACGCAGTATTTT
TRBJ2-7,-,TRBD1,TRBV28,CASSGPGTAPPYEQYF,TGTGCCAGCAGTGGCCCAGGGACAGCGCCTCCCTACGAGCAGTACTTC
TRBJ1-5,-,TRBD1,TRBV28,CASSLGTALDNQPQHF,TGTGCCAGCAGTCTCGGGACAGCCCTCGACAATCAGCCCCAGCATTTT
TRBJ1-2,-,TRBD1,TRBV10-3,CAISFGQGNNYGYTF,TGTGCCATCAGCTTCGGACAGGGGAATAACTATGGCTACACCTTC
TRBJ2-3,-,TRBD2,TRBV28,CASSLGGSTDTQYF,TGTGCCAGCAGTTTGGGAGGGTCCACAGATACGCAGTATTTT
TRBJ2-5,-,TRBD2,TRBV5-4,CASSFVVGLASETQYF,TGTGCCAGCAGCTTTGTTGTGGGACTAGCGTCGGAGACCCAGTACTTC
TRBJ2-1,few,-,TRBV5-6,CASSFRGNEQFF,TGTGCCAGCAGCTTCAGGGGAAATGAGCAGTTCTTC
TRBJ1-1,-,-,TRBV5-1,CASSSRGQPPNTEAFF,TGCGCCAGCAGCTCACGTGGACAGCCTCCGAACACTGAAGCTTTCTTT
TRBJ2-5,-,TRBD2,TRBV28,CASSPLASGGLKETQYF,TGTGCCAGCAGTCCGTTGGCTAGCGGGGGGCTCAAAGAGACCCAGTACTTC
TRBJ2-2,once,TRBD2,TRBV5-1,CASSEDSDGRYTGELFF,TGCGCCAGCAGCGAGGACTCAGACGGGAGGTACACCGGGGAGCTGTTTTTT
TRBJ1-5,-,-,TRBV30,CAWSRGWQINQPQHF,TGTGCCTGGAGTCGAGGGTGGCAGATTAATCAGCCCCAGCATTTT
TRBJ1-2,few,-,TRBV7-9,CASSLDSNGYTF,TGTGCCAGCAGCTTGGACTCCAATGGCTACACCTTC
TRBJ2-7,-,-,TRBV5-4,CASSLMSGGDYEQYF,TGTGCCAGCAGCCTAATGAGTGGCGGAGACTACGAGCAGTACTTC
TRBJ1-2,-,-,TRBV5-1,CASSSVKRQEGYTF,TGCGCCAGCAGCTCCGTGAAAAGACAGGAAGGCTACACCTTC
TRBJ1-2,-,TRBD1,TRBV14,CASSFRQGKKYGYTF,TGTGCCAGCAGTTTTCGACAGGGGAAAAAATATGGCTACACCTTC
TRBJ1-2,-,-,TRBV6-1,CASLGWGLNGYTF,TGTGCCAGCCTCGGGTGGGGGCTGAATGGCTACACCTTC
TRBJ1-3,few,-,TRBV29-1,CSVRQPSGNTIYF,TGCAGCGTTCGACAGCCCTCTGGAAACACCATATATTTT
TRBJ1-2,-,-,TRBV5-5,CASSSSLGGGSGYTF,TGTGCCAGCAGCTCCTCCCTCGGGGGAGGGAGTGGCTACACCTTC
TRBJ1-2,-,TRBD1,TRBV27,CASSLQGGTGEINYGYTF,TGTGCCAGCAGTTTACAGGGCGGGACAGGGGAGATTAACTATGGCTACACCTTC
TRBJ1-1,-,TRBD1,TRBV27,CASSLSGGRRAFF,TGTGCCAGCAGTTTGTCAGGGGGCAGGAGGGCTTTCTTT
TRBJ1-2,-,TRBD1,TRBV9,CASSTNRDSYGYTF,TGTGCCAGCAGCACTAATCGGGACAGCTATGGCTACACCTTC
TRBJ1-4,-,-,TRBV10-3,CAISESGAEEKLFF,TGTGCCATCAGTGAGTCGGGAGCGGAGGAAAAACTGTTTTTT